Presented here are 21 T cell receptor beta chains from one specimen sequenced in a study of T cell changes during pregnancy in multiple sclerosis. Produced via immunoSEQ multiplex PCR; TCRdb's table is partial and in-frame only. The sample lists approximately 46,000 clones, about 91% seen once, with 9% in the top ten. The specimen was CD8+ T cells from peripheral blood mononuclear cells, collected after pregnancy. Receptor source: a female donor with multiple sclerosis, enrolled in a pregnancy study.

This chain connects TRBV5-4 to TRBJ1-6, with 10 positions matching TRBD1. The CDR3 extends over 14 amino acids. Trimming took 2 bases from V and 10 from J; bases not matched to a gene: 3. Germline CDR1 reads SGHNT; CDR2 reads YYREEE (reference sequence). The CDR3, as DNA: TGTGCCAGCAGCTTTGGACAGGGGGGATCACCCCTCCACTTT. Its translation is CASSFGQGGSPLHF.

V and J are TRBV21-1 and TRBJ1-5; TRBD1, the D gene given by the table, was not confirmed from the DNA. TRBV21-1 is tagged as a pseudogene. The CDR3 contains 15 residues. This chain's CDR3 is CASSHQGIRNQPQHF. The CDR3 bases are TGTGCCAGCAGCCATCAGGGAATACGCAATCAGCCCCAGCATTTT.

This rearrangement joins TRBV9 to TRBJ1-6; D is possibly TRBD1 (5 bases). Germline CDR1 SGDLS, CDR2 YYNGEE. CDR3 length equals 16 residues. The ends were cut back, 0 bases at V and 9 bases at J, with 16 bases in the middle. The CDR3 protein is CASSVEEVGGSSPLHF. The CDR3, as DNA: TGTGCCAGCAGCGTAGAGGAGGTTGGGGGGTCTTCACCCCTCCACTTT.

J is TRBJ2-7 and V is TRBV7-9, with TRBD1 matching over 10 bases. The CDR3 consists of 14 residues. Trimming removed 5 bases from V and 4 bases from J; junction bases left unmatched: 5. Germline assignment: CDR1 SEHNR and CDR2 FQNEAQ (reference sequence). The CDR3 bases are TGTGCCAGCAGCCTACGGGACAGGGGTTACGAGCAGTACTTC. Encoded protein: CASSLRDRGYEQYF.

This clone was found a few times. V gene TRBV10-1 combines with J gene TRBJ2-7, with TRBD2 matching over 8 bases. Per the germline V gene, CDR1 is WNHNN and CDR2 is SYGVQD (reference sequence). V dropped 5 bases and J dropped 3; count of bases not matched to a gene: 3. The CDR3 consists of 13 residues. The CDR3 loop is CASSPGTSYEQYF. In nucleotides, the CDR3 is TGCGCCAGCAGTCCTGGGACTAGCTACGAGCAGTACTTC.

This clone was seen just once. The CDR3 coding sequence is TGCGCCAGTGGCGTTAAGGATGGGGAGACTGGGGAGACCCAGTACTTC. It codes for CASGVKDGETGETQYF. V and J are TRBV4-1 and TRBJ2-5; perhaps TRBD2 as D (5 bases). Germline CDR1 MGHRA, CDR2 YSYEKL. V lost 9 bases and J lost 5, with 25 bases in between. The CDR3 sequence is 16 residues long.

The chain carries TRBV4-3 and TRBJ2-6, with a weak D call TRBD1 (5 bases). V dropped 1 base and J dropped 0 bases, with 10 bases sitting between them. Germline V lookup: CDR1 LGHNA, CDR2 YSLEER. CDR3 length: 17 amino acids. CDR3 in amino acids: CASSQAGSDSGANVLTF. In DNA, the CDR3 is TGCGCCAGCAGCCAAGCAGGGTCGGACTCTGGGGCCAACGTCCTGACTTTC.

Only one count was recorded for this clone. CDR3 nucleotides: TGCGCCAGCAGCCAAGATCCGCAGGGGGAAGACACCGGGGAGCTGTTTTTT. It yields the protein CASSQDPQGEDTGELFF. The chain carries TRBV4-3 and TRBJ2-2, with 7 bases lining up with TRBD1. Germline V gene data show CDR1 as LGHNA and CDR2 as YSLEER. The CDR3 runs 17 residues. The J segment lost 3 bases and the V segment lost 0 bases, leaving 7 bases of the junction unmatched.

The chain combines TRBV2 with TRBJ2-1; 10 bases agree with TRBD2. The CDR3 runs 17 residues. Germline V gives CDR1 SNHLY, CDR2 FYNNEI. J was trimmed by 5 bases and V by 7 bases; bases with no gene match: 14. The CDR3 DNA sequence: TGTGCCAGCACCTCCACCCGGTGGCTAGCGGGGGACAATGAGCAGTTCTTC. This gives the protein CASTSTRWLAGDNEQFF.

CDR3 sequence reads: CASSLGGGWNTEAFF. In DNA form, the CDR3 reads TGTGCCAGCTCTTTGGGGGGTGGGTGGAACACTGAAGCTTTCTTT. This chain joins TRBV6-5 and TRBJ1-1; maybe TRBD1 (5 bases). The CDR3 consists of 15 residues. V was trimmed by 8 bases and J by 1 base, leaving 17 bases between them. The germline CDR1 and CDR2 sequences are MNHEY and SVGAGI.

The chain is built from TRBV19 and TRBJ2-3; D unclear. Trimming took off 5 bases at V and 0 bases at J, with 12 bases between the two ends. The germline CDR1 and CDR2 sequences are LNHDA and SQIVND (reference sequence). This CDR3 comprises 15 residues. In nucleotides, the CDR3 is TGTGCCAGTAGTTTCCAAGGCGGTAGCACAGATACGCAGTATTTT. It codes for CASSFQGGSTDTQYF.

This clone is judged medium-sized. The chain joins TRBV29-1 to TRBJ1-4, with D perhaps TRBD1 (5 bases). This CDR3 is built from 14 residues. V lost 1 base and J lost 17, with 23 bases in between. CDR1 is SQVTM and CDR2 is ANQGSEA in the germline V gene. Here the CDR3 reads CSVEAPDEAGRFFF. CDR3 coding DNA: TGCAGCGTTGAAGCCCCTGATGAGGCAGGGCGTTTCTTTTTT.

The V call is TRBV30, the J call TRBJ2-5, with TRBD2 matching 11 bases. V lost 1 base and J lost 1; bases outside the gene matches: 8. The CDR3 length is 17 residues. The germline gives CDR1 GTSNPN, CDR2 SVGIG (reference sequence). The CDR3 protein is CAWSGQPGLAVQETQYF. For the CDR3, the DNA is TGTGCCTGGAGTGGCCAGCCGGGACTAGCGGTCCAAGAGACCCAGTACTTC.

The chain joins TRBV2 to TRBJ2-3; tentative D call: TRBD2 (5 bases). CDR3 length: 15 amino acids. CDR1 is SNHLY, CDR2 FYNNEI, per germline. V lost 2 bases and J lost 5, with 14 bases in between. DNA for the CDR3: TGTGCCAGCAGTGAACGGGGATCCCGCGTAGATACGCAGTATTTT. As protein: CASSERGSRVDTQYF.

The rearrangement links TRBV7-8 to TRBJ2-7; 10 bases line up with TRBD1. The V and J ends lost 2 bases and 5 bases, in that order; junction bases with no gene match: 6. Germline V gene data show CDR1 as SGHVS and CDR2 as FQNEAQ. The CDR3 totals 15 residues. Here the CDR3 DNA reads TGTGCCAGCAGCTTACCCGGGACAGGGGTCCACGAGCAGTACTTC. Translating gives CASSLPGTGVHEQYF.

The rearrangement uses TRBV29-1 and TRBJ1-2, with TRBD1 matching 9 bases. CDR3 size: 20 residues. Germline trimming cut 6 bases from V and 8 bases from J; bases unmatched to any gene: 31. CDR1 is SQVTM, CDR2 ANQGSEA, per germline. The CDR3 here is CSVPLPLQDLITGGVGGYTF. For the CDR3, the DNA is TGCAGCGTCCCACTCCCCCTCCAAGACCTTATAACAGGGGGCGTAGGGGGCTACACCTTC. The entire variable domain, with the rest obtained from reference TRBV29-1 and TRBJ1-2, is as follows: SAVISQKPSRDICQRGTSLTIQCQVDSQVTMMFWYRQQPGQSLTLIATANQGSEATYESGFVIDKFPISRPNLTFSTLTVSNMSPEDSSIYLCSVPLPLQDLITGGVGGYTFGSGTRLTVV.

This clone was counted many times. The chain has TRBV28 and TRBJ2-7, with a tentative D call TRBD2 (6 bases). Germline loops: CDR1 MDHEN, CDR2 SYDVKM. This CDR3 region has 14 residues. The germline V and J ends were trimmed by 5 bases and 3 bases, with 14 bases remaining between them. CDR3 sequence: CASSPRGLHYEQYF. CDR3 in DNA: TGTGCCAGCAGTCCCCGGGGACTGCACTACGAGCAGTACTTC.

The rearrangement uses TRBV28 and TRBJ2-7; the match to TRBD1 covers 8 bases. The CDR3 totals 14 residues. Trimming took 6 bases from V and 6 from J; bases not matched to a gene: 10. From germline, CDR1 is MDHEN and CDR2 SYDVKM. Written as DNA, the CDR3 is TGTGCCAGCAGGGAGACGGGACAGGCCACCGAGCAGTACTTC. It encodes CASRETGQATEQYF.

In its sample, this clone was seen a few times. The chain employs TRBV7-9 and TRBJ2-2, with D perhaps matching TRBD2 (6 bases). This CDR3 has 12 amino acids. Germline CDR1 is SEHNR and CDR2 is FQNEAQ (reference sequence). Trimming shortened V by 11 bases and J by 7 bases, and 14 bases separated the two germline ends. DNA of the CDR3: TGTGCCGTGCCGGGGGTCGGCGGGGAGCTGTTTTTT. Amino acid sequence: CAVPGVGGELFF.

The chain recombines TRBV2 with TRBJ2-1; 7 bases are shared with TRBD1. The CDR3 runs to 14 residues. Germline CDR1 and CDR2: SNHLY and FYNNEI. The J segment lost 12 bases and the V segment lost 6 bases, leaving 14 bases of the junction unmatched. CDR3 sequence: CASRGDRKDRGQFF. Here the CDR3 DNA reads TGTGCCAGCAGGGGGGACAGAAAGGACCGGGGGCAGTTCTTC.

The chain carries TRBV5-1 and TRBJ2-5; 11 bases align to TRBD2. This CDR3 region has 19 residues. V was pared by 4 bases and J by 4 bases, with 18 bases of the junction left unmatched. In germline, CDR1 is SGHRS, CDR2 YFSETQ. The CDR3 sequence: CASSNKGLAGGVEGETQYF. In nucleotides, the CDR3 is TGCGCCAGCAGCAACAAGGGCCTAGCGGGGGGCGTAGAAGGAGAGACCCAGTACTTC.